The T cell receptor beta chain under discussion was sequenced for a study of neurological immune-mediated disorders. This clonotype was found many times. CDR1 and CDR2 from the germline V gene are SGHRS and YFSETQ. This CDR3 region has 14 residues. Trimming removed 0 bases at V and 0 bases at J, with 7 bases between. TCRdb re-analysed the 5' RACE reads in MiXCR, keeping a single row per CDR3 protein. The sample holds 80,000 or so distinct CDR3 sequences, roughly 9% seen once. The unsorted libraries were generated from a total of 2 million PBMCs, which had been stored in RNAlater at -80 C. The source of this sequence is a man aged 50 or older in good health. The rearrangement joins TRBV5-1 to TRBJ2-7; D gene ambiguous. The sample consisted of PBMCs. The CDR3 spells CASSLVLRSYEQYF. In DNA form, the CDR3 reads TGCGCCAGCAGCTTGGTTTTACGCTCCTACGAGCAGTACTTC.